This TCR beta chain was identified in a study of T cells in localized non-small cell lung cancer. The repertoire was sequenced with immunoSEQ multiplex PCR; TCRdb's copy has only in-frame clones and lacks some. This sample carries about 30,000 clones, 90% to 95% of them seen once, and the ten largest clones take over 0.6%. The germline V gene has CDR1 SGHDN and CDR2 FVKESK. V was pared by 4 bases and J by 0 bases, with 7 bases between. This CDR3 comprises 14 residues. The sample was peripheral blood, taken before any cancer treatment. This sequence originates from a woman aged 40-70 years with stage I lung adenocarcinoma. The rearrangement links TRBV14 to TRBJ1-3; D gene uncertain. The CDR3 loop is CASSRLSSGNTIYF. CDR3 bases: TGTGCCAGCAGCCGACTCTCCTCTGGAAACACCATATATTTT.